This passage covers 17 T cell receptor beta chains from one sample sequenced in a study of radiation and T cells in renal cell carcinoma. Generated by immunoSEQ multiplex PCR, the TCRdb table keeps only in-frame clones and is missing some. The table shows approximately 100,000 clones, with about 86% occurring only once. Regarding time point: baseline pretreatment blood. Treatment described: 15 Gy SBRT to primary tumor, nephrectomy 4 weeks later. Specimen: blood, collected from a patient whose treatment included radiotherapy and nephrectomy. These TCRs come from a man aged 45 to 65 with renal cell carcinoma.

The rearrangement links TRBV7-9 to TRBJ2-7; D could derive from TRBD1 or TRBD2 (5 bases each). Germline CDR1 reads SEHNR; CDR2 reads FQNEAQ (reference sequence). V was pared by 7 bases and J by 2 bases, with 15 bases between. This CDR3 is built from 14 residues. DNA of the CDR3: TGTGCCAGCACCAGCCCCGGGACCCCCTACGAGCAGTACTTC. Protein sequence: CASTSPGTPYEQYF. Using reference TRBV7-9 and TRBJ2-7 for the parts outside the CDR3, the full variable domain is DTGVSQNPRHKITKRGQNVTFRCDPISEHNRLYWYRQTLGQGPEFLTYFQNEAQLEKSRLLSDRFSAERPKGSFSTLEIQRTEQGDSAMYLCASTSPGTPYEQYFGPGTRLTVT.

The genes are TRBV28 and TRBJ2-5; D gene ambiguous. The V gene's germline CDR1 is MDHEN and CDR2 SYDVKM. V lost 6 bases, J lost 3 bases, and 14 bases lay in between. The CDR3 has 14 residues. The CDR3 reads CASSDHARKETQYF. Written as DNA, the CDR3 is TGTGCCAGCAGCGACCATGCAAGAAAAGAGACCCAGTACTTC.

CDR3 sequence reads: CAWSVGTNQPQHF. The CDR3 region has the DNA TGTGCCTGGAGTGTGGGGACCAATCAGCCCCAGCATTTT. This chain uses TRBV30 with TRBJ1-5; TRBD1 is a possible D gene (5 bases). Trimming shortened V by 0 bases and J by 3 bases, and 6 bases separated the two germline ends. Germline V gene sequence: CDR1 GTSNPN, CDR2 SVGIG (reference sequence). The length of the CDR3 is 13 residues.

This chain connects TRBV4-3 to TRBJ1-2, with unresolved D. Germline values: CDR1 LGHNA, CDR2 YSLEER. Deletions cut 0 bases from V and 0 bases from J, with 8 bases between. This CDR3 has 15 amino acids. The CDR3 protein is CASSQEQHANYGYTF. In DNA form, the CDR3 reads TGCGCCAGCAGCCAAGAACAACACGCTAACTATGGCTACACCTTC.

This clone was observed a few times. The chain has TRBV30 and TRBJ1-1; no firm D call. This CDR3 comprises 13 residues. V was trimmed by 3 bases and J by 3 bases, leaving 11 bases between them. Germline-derived CDR1 and CDR2 are GTSNPN and SVGIG (reference sequence). As DNA, the CDR3 is TGTGCCTGGAGGCTGGGAAGCGACACTGAAGCTTTCTTT. Its protein product is CAWRLGSDTEAFF.

The chain is built from TRBV11-2 and TRBJ2-7; 12 bases are shared with TRBD2. The CDR3 has 15 amino acids. The V and J ends lost 4 bases and 9 bases, in that order; junction bases with no gene match: 10. CDR1 is SGHAT and CDR2 is FQNNGV in the germline V gene. The DNA of the CDR3 is TGTGCCAGCAGCTCTCGACTAGCGGGGGCCCGGGGGCAGTACTTC. Protein sequence: CASSSRLAGARGQYF.

The genes are TRBV21-1 and TRBJ2-7. TRBV21-1 is noted as a pseudogene. This CDR3 contains 15 residues. The CDR3 protein is CASSILRNPRLEQYF. The CDR3 coding sequence is TGTGCCAGCAGCATCCTCCGGAACCCTCGTCTCGAGCAGTACTTC.

V is TRBV7-3 and J is TRBJ2-3, with TRBD1 identical over 9 bases. The CDR3 contains 14 residues. J was trimmed by 4 bases and V by 5 bases; bases with no gene match: 4. Germline V gene data show CDR1 as SGHTA and CDR2 as FQGTGA. The CDR3 region is CASSLTGGSDTQYF. The CDR3 coding sequence is TGTGCCAGCAGCCTGACAGGGGGATCAGATACGCAGTATTTT. The full variable domain, its missing parts supplied by reference TRBV7-3 and TRBJ2-3, is GAGVSQTPSNKVTEKGKYVELRCDPISGHTALYWYRQSLGQGPEFLIYFQGTGAADDSGLPNDRFFAVRPEGSVSTLKIQRTERGDSAVYLCASSLTGGSDTQYFGPGTRLTVL.

This clone was detected once. The rearrangement uses TRBV11-2 and TRBJ1-5; weak D call: TRBD1 (5 bases). Trimming cost V 5 bases and J 0 bases, with 8 bases left between them. The CDR3 contains 14 residues. Per germline, CDR1 SGHAT and CDR2 FQNNGV. CDR3 nucleotides: TGTGCCAGCAGCGACAGCAATAGCAATCAGCCCCAGCATTTT. Translation gives CASSDSNSNQPQHF.

This clone has just one count. The gene calls are TRBV28 and TRBJ1-5; D uncertain. Trimming removed 4 bases from V and 9 bases from J, with 10 bases in between. The germline gives CDR1 MDHEN, CDR2 SYDVKM. CDR3 size: 12 residues. The DNA for the CDR3 is TGTGCCAGCAGTTCACAGTTGCGGCCCCAGCATTTT. As protein: CASSSQLRPQHF.

The chain joins TRBV7-8 to TRBJ1-1; TRBD1 matches 8 bases. Trimming cost V 4 bases and J 2 bases; bases outside gene matches: 6. In germline, CDR1 is SGHVS, CDR2 FQNEAQ. This CDR3 is built from 15 residues. CDR3 loop: CASSSQGAVNTEAFF. The CDR3 bases are TGTGCCAGCAGCTCCCAGGGGGCGGTCAACACTGAAGCTTTCTTT.

The chain recombines TRBV18 with TRBJ2-4; D ambiguous. The CDR3 totals 17 residues. Germline V gene data show CDR1 as KGHSH and CDR2 as LQKENI. V lost 1 base, J lost 2 bases, and 15 bases lay in between. The CDR3 DNA follows: TGTGCCAGCTCACCACTGCTCGAGACAAGCACCAAAAACATTCAGTACTTC. It translates to CASSPLLETSTKNIQYF.

This clone was picked up one time. This chain uses TRBV7-9 with TRBJ1-5, with a weak D call TRBD1 (6 bases). Germline V gives CDR1 SEHNR, CDR2 FQNEAQ (reference sequence). The CDR3 length is 12 residues. Trimming left V 3 bases short and J 6 bases short, with 6 bases between. CDR3 sequence: CASSFRGQPQHF. In nucleotides, the CDR3 is TGTGCCAGCAGCTTCAGGGGTCAGCCCCAGCATTTT.

This chain's CDR3 is CAWRGRLRIQETQYF. The CDR3 DNA reads as TGTGCCTGGAGAGGGAGGCTTAGGATCCAAGAGACCCAGTACTTC. V and J are TRBV30 and TRBJ2-5; D is perhaps TRBD2 (6 bases). There are 15 residues in the CDR3. Trimming stripped 3 bases from V and 1 base from J, with 15 bases between. From germline, CDR1 is GTSNPN and CDR2 SVGIG (reference sequence).

The J gene is TRBJ2-3, the V gene TRBV7-8; 7 nucleotides agree with TRBD1. CDR3 length: 14 residues. V gave up 0 bases and J gave up 4 bases; unmatched junction bases: 1. Germline V gives CDR1 SGHVS, CDR2 FQNEAQ. The CDR3 DNA follows: TGTGCCAGCAGCTTAGCAGGGGGCGCAGATACGCAGTATTTT. Translating it yields CASSLAGGADTQYF. The variable domain in full, with the rest retrieved from reference TRBV7-8 and TRBJ2-3, is GAGVSQSPRYKVAKRGQDVALRCDPISGHVSLFWYQQALGQGPEFLTYFQNEAQLDKSGLPSDRFFAERPEGSVSTLKIQRTQQEDSAVYLCASSLAGGADTQYFGPGTRLTVL.

The V gene is TRBV7-8, the J gene TRBJ1-4, with 7 nucleotides matching TRBD1. V lost 5 bases, J lost 8 bases, and 8 bases stayed unmatched. The CDR3 totals 14 residues. Germline CDR1 SGHVS, CDR2 FQNEAQ. The CDR3 coding sequence is TGTGCCAGCAGCAAGACAGGGCCAGGCGAAAAACTGTTTTTT. Amino acids: CASSKTGPGEKLFF.

The chain couples TRBV30 to TRBJ1-5, with D hard to call. Trimming shortened V by 5 bases and J by 7 bases, and 12 bases separated the two germline ends. From germline, CDR1 is GTSNPN and CDR2 SVGIG (reference sequence). This CDR3 is 12 amino acids long. CDR3 protein: CAWQSGSQPQHF. The CDR3 bases are TGTGCCTGGCAGAGCGGTAGCCAGCCCCAGCATTTT.